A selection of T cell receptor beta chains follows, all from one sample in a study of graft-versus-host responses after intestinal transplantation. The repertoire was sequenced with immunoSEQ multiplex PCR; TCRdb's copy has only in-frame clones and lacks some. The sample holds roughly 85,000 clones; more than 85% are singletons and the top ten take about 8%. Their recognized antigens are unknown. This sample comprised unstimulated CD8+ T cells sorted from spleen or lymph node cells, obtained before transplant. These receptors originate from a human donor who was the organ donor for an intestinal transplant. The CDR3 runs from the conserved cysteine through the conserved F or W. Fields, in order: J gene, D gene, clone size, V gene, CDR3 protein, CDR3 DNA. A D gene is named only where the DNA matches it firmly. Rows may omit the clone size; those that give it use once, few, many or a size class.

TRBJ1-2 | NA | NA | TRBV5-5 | CASSFPALGQANLYGYTF | TGTGCCAGCAGCTTCCCCGCCCTCGGGCAGGCAAATCTCTATGGCTACACCTTC
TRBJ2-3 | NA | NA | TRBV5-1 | CASSLGAKGFTDTQYF | TGCGCCAGCAGCTTGGGGGCTAAGGGGTTCACAGATACGCAGTATTTT
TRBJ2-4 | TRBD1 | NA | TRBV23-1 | CASSQSRAGDRVAKNIQYF | TGCGCCAGCAGTCAATCGAGGGCAGGGGACAGGGTAGCCAAAAACATTCAGTACTTC
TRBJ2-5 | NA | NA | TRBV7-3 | CASSSGTQRETQYF | TGTGCCAGCAGCTCGGGGACCCAACGAGAGACCCAGTACTTC
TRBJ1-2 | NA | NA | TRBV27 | CASSTGAQANYGYTF | TGTGCCAGCAGCACCGGGGCACAGGCTAACTATGGCTACACCTTC
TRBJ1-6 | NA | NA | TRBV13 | CASSLALSNSPLHF | TGTGCCAGCAGCTTAGCCCTATCTAATTCACCCCTCCACTTT
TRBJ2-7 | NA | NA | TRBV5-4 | CASRSESGVEQYF | TGTGCCAGCAGATCCGAGTCAGGGGTCGAGCAGTACTTC
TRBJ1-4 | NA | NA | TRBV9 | CARALLDGEKLFF | TGTGCCAGGGCGCTCCTTGACGGAGAAAAACTGTTTTTT
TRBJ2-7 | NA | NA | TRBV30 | CAWSSGPHEQYF | TGTGCCTGGAGCTCCGGTCCCCACGAGCAGTACTTC
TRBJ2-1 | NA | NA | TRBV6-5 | CASSYLGLPEDNEQFF | TGTGCCAGCAGTTACTTGGGACTCCCGGAAGACAATGAGCAGTTCTTC
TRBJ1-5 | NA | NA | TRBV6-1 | CASSARIDSYSNQPQHF | TGTGCCAGCAGTGCACGGATCGACAGCTATAGCAATCAGCCCCAGCATTTT
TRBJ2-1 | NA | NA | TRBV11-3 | CASSLRVDEQFF | TGTGCCAGCAGCCTAAGGGTGGATGAGCAGTTCTTC
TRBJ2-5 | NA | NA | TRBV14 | CASSQGQGAGGSETQYF | TGTGCCAGCAGCCAAGGACAGGGGGCGGGAGGGTCGGAGACCCAGTACTTC
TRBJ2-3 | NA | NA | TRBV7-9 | CASSFDRGPGHDTQYF | TGTGCCAGCAGCTTCGACAGAGGGCCGGGCCATGATACGCAGTATTTT
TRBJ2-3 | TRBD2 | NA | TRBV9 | CASSVESGGSKETQYF | TGTGCCAGCAGCGTAGAGAGCGGGGGTTCAAAAGAAACGCAGTATTTT
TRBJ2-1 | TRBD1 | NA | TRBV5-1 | CASSLGQGRDEQFF | TGCGCCAGCAGCCTAGGACAGGGGCGGGATGAGCAGTTCTTC
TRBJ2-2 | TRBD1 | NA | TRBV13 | CASSGPGGDTGELFF | TGTGCCAGCAGCGGACCAGGGGGAGACACCGGGGAGCTGTTTTTT
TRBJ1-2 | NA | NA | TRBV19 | CASTTGYYGYTF | TGTGCCAGTACCACAGGGTACTATGGCTACACCTTC
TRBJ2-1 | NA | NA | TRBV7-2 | CASSYRGSAYSYNEQFF | TGTGCCAGCAGCTATAGGGGTTCTGCATACTCCTACAATGAGCAGTTCTTC
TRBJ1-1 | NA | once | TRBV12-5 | CASGLVFPTDRPPAEAFF | TGTGCTAGTGGTTTGGTTTTCCCCACCGACAGGCCCCCGGCTGAAGCTTTCTTT
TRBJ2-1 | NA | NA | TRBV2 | CASSDGWSSYNEQFF | TGTGCCAGCAGTGATGGCTGGAGCTCCTACAATGAGCAGTTCTTC
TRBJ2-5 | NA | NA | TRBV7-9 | CASSSMTSSQETQYF | TGTGCCAGCAGCTCTATGACTTCCAGCCAAGAGACCCAGTACTTC
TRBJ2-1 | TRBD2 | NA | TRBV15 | CATSRERGSYNEQFF | TGTGCCACCAGCAGAGAGCGGGGGAGCTACAATGAGCAGTTCTTC
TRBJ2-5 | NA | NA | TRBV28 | CASSGGTDQETQYF | TGTGCCAGCAGTGGGGGGACGGACCAAGAGACCCAGTACTTC
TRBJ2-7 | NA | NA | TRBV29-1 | CSVGAVSYEQYF | TGCAGCGTTGGTGCGGTCTCCTACGAGCAGTACTTC
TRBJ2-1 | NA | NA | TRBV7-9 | CASSFLISGYEQFF | TGTGCCAGCAGCTTTCTAATTTCTGGATATGAGCAGTTCTTC
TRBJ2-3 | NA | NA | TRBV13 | CASSLWARETDTQYF | TGTGCCAGCAGCTTATGGGCTAGGGAAACAGATACGCAGTATTTT
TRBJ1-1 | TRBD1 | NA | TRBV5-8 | CAISGQGPANTEAFF | TGTGCCATCTCAGGACAGGGACCCGCGAACACTGAAGCTTTCTTT
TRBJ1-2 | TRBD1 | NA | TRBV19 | CAPLGTGASGYGYTF | TGTGCCCCCCTAGGGACAGGGGCTTCCGGCTATGGCTACACCTTC
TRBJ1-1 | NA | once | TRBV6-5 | CASSYSDTALNTEAFF | TGTGCCAGCAGTTACTCAGATACAGCCTTGAACACTGAAGCTTTCTTT